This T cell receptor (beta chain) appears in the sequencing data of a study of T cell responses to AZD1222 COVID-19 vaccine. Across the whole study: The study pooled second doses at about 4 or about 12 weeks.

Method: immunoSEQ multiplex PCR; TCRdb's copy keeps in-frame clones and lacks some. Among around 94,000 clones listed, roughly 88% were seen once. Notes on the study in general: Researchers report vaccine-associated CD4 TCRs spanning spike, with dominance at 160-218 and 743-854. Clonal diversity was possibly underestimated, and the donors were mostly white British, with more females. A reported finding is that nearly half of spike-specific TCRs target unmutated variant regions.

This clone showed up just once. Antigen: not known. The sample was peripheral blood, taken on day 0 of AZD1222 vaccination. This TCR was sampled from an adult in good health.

The CDR3 sequence: CASSIKGAYYEQYF. Written as DNA, the CDR3 is TGTGCCAGTAGTATAAAGGGGGCGTACTACGAGCAGTACTTC. V gene TRBV19 combines with J gene TRBJ2-7; 7 nucleotides agree with TRBD1. Germline loops: CDR1 LNHDA, CDR2 SQIVND (reference sequence). V lost 2 bases, J lost 3 bases, and 4 bases stayed unmatched. The CDR3 is made up of 14 amino acids. Combining the CDR3 with reference TRBV19 and TRBJ2-7 gives the whole variable domain DGGITQSPKYLFRKEGQNVTLSCEQNLNHDAMYWYRQDPGQGLRLIYYSQIVNDFQKGDIAEGYSVSREKKESFPLTVTSAQKNPTAFYLCASSIKGAYYEQYFGPGTRLTVT.